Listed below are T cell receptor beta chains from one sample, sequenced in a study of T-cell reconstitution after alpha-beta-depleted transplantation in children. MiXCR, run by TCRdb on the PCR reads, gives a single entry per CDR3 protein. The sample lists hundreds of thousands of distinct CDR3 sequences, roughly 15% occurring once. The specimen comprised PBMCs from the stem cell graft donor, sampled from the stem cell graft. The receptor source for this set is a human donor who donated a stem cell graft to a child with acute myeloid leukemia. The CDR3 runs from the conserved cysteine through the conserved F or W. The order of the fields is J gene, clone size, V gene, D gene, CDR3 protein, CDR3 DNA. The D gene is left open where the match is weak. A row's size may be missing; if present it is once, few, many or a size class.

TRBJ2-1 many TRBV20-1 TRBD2 CSARATSGSSYNEQFF TGCAGTGCTAGAGCCACTAGCGGGAGCTCCTACAATGAGCAGTTCTTC
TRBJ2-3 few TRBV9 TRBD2 CASSVGAGWTDTQYF TGTGCCAGCAGCGTAGGAGCGGGGTGGACAGATACGCAGTATTTT
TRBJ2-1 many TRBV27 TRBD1 CASSPTGAYNEQFF TGTGCCAGCAGTCCCACAGGGGCCTACAATGAGCAGTTCTTC
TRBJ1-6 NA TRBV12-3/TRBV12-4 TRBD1 CASSQTLGGWGNSPLHF TGTGCCAGCAGTCAAACTCTAGGGGGCTGGGGTAATTCACCCCTCCACTTT
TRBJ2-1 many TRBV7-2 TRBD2 CASSLGTSGASYNEQFF TGTGCCAGCAGCTTAGGGACTAGCGGGGCGTCCTACAATGAGCAGTTCTTC
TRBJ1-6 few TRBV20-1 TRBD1 CSASRQGRNNSPLHF TGCAGTGCTAGCCGACAGGGGAGGAATAATTCACCCCTCCACTTT
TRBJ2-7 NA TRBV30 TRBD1 CAWSFMTGWEQYF TGTGCCTGGAGTTTTATGACAGGGTGGGAGCAGTACTTC
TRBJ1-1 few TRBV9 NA CASSAHVGTEAFF TGTGCCAGCAGCGCCCATGTGGGCACTGAAGCTTTCTTT
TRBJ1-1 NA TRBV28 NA CASSFFLTGNTEAFF TGTGCCAGCAGTTTCTTTCTCACCGGGAACACTGAAGCTTTCTTT
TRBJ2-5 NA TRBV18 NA CASSPSGYQETQYF TGTGCCAGCTCACCTTCCGGTTACCAAGAGACCCAGTACTTC
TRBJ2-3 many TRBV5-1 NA CASSILEDTQYF TGCGCCAGCAGCATCTTGGAGGATACGCAGTATTTT
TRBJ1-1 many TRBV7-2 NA CASSFDKDAEAFF TGTGCCAGCAGCTTCGACAAGGACGCTGAAGCTTTCTTT
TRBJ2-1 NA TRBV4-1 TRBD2 CASSHTPPGTNRDEQFF TGCGCCAGCAGCCACACCCCCCCCGGGACTAATCGAGATGAGCAGTTCTTC
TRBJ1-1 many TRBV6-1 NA CASTEGWGGTEAFF TGTGCCAGCACTGAGGGTTGGGGTGGCACTGAAGCTTTCTTT
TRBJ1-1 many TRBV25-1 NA CASSPYVSMNTEAFF TGTGCCAGCAGTCCGTACGTGAGCATGAACACTGAAGCTTTCTTT
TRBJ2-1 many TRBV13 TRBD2 CASSSTSGGAYVEQFF TGTGCCAGCAGCTCGACTAGCGGGGGGGCCTATGTTGAGCAGTTCTTC
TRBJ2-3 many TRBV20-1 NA CSATLVDTQYF TGCAGTGCTACCCTAGTGGATACGCAGTATTTT
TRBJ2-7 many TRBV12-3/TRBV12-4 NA CASSSHGSTNYEQYF TGTGCCAGCAGTTCCCACGGGTCCACGAATTACGAGCAGTACTTC
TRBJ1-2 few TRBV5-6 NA CASSLFRDVLNYGYTF TGTGCCAGCAGCTTATTCCGGGACGTCCTTAACTATGGCTACACCTTC
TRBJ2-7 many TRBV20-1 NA CSASVGGWEPYEQYF TGCAGTGCTAGTGTTGGTGGTTGGGAACCCTACGAGCAGTACTTC
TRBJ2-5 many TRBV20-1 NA CSASYAGKQETQYF TGCAGTGCTAGCTACGCGGGCAAACAAGAGACCCAGTACTTC
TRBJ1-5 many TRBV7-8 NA CASSLQGSGNQPQHF TGTGCCAGCAGCTTACAGGGGAGCGGCAATCAGCCCCAGCATTTT
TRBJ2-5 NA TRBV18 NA CASSRFQGEETQYF TGTGCCAGCTCACGTTTCCAGGGCGAAGAGACCCAGTACTTC
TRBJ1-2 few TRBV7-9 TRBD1 CASSFGQAHGYTF TGTGCCAGCAGCTTTGGACAGGCCCATGGCTACACCTTC
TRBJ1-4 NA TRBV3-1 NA CASSLGGTLLTNEKLFF TGTGCCAGCTCCCTCGGGGGGACTCTACTAACTAATGAAAAACTGTTTTTT
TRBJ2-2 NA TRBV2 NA CASIARLAGTGELFF TGTGCCAGCATTGCGAGGCTAGCCGGAACCGGGGAGCTGTTTTTT
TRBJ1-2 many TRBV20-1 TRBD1 CSAPDREVDGYTF TGCAGTGCCCCGGACAGGGAAGTGGATGGCTACACCTTC
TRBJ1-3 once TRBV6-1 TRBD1 CASSPGTGKNTIYF TGTGCCAGCAGCCCCGGGACAGGGAAAAACACCATATATTTT
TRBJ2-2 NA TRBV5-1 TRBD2 CASSLKISGTNTGELFF TGCGCCAGCAGCTTGAAGATAAGCGGGACGAACACCGGGGAGCTGTTTTTT
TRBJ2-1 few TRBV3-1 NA CASSHLTVDSYNEQFF TGTGCCAGCAGCCATCTCACCGTTGACTCCTACAATGAGCAGTTCTTC
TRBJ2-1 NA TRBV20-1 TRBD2 CCASTGLAGDSSYNEQFF TGCTGTGCTAGCACGGGACTAGCGGGGGATAGCTCCTACAATGAGCAGTTCTTC
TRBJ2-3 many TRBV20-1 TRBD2 CSARVERGRTDTQYF TGCAGTGCTAGAGTTGAGCGGGGGCGCACAGATACGCAGTATTTT
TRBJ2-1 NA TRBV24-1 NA CATSGYLGSSYNEQFF TGTGCCACCAGTGGTTACTTGGGCAGCTCCTACAATGAGCAGTTCTTC
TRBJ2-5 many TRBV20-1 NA CSAREEGIQETQYF TGCAGTGCTAGAGAAGAAGGGATACAAGAGACCCAGTACTTC
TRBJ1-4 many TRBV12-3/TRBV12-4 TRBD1 CASSWTGPTNEKLFF TGTGCCAGCAGTTGGACAGGACCAACTAATGAAAAACTGTTTTTT
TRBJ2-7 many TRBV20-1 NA CSASGIGLFYEQYF TGCAGTGCTAGTGGAATCGGATTATTCTACGAGCAGTACTTC
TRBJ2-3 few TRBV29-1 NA CSAERQYSTDTQYF TGCAGCGCCGAGCGGCAGTATAGCACAGATACGCAGTATTTT
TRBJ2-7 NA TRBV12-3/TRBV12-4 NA CASTPSGGAEYEQYF TGTGCCAGCACTCCTAGTGGGGGGGCAGAGTACGAGCAGTACTTC
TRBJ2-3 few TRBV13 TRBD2 CASSVSSGGTDTQYF TGTGCCAGCAGCGTTTCTAGCGGGGGAACAGATACGCAGTATTTT
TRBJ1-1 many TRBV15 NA CATTDNTEAFF TGTGCCACCACGGATAACACTGAAGCTTTCTTT
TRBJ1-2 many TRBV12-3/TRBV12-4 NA CASSFEGDYGYTF TGTGCCAGCTCATTTGAGGGCGACTATGGCTACACCTTC
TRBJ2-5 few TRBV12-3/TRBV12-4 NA CASSLGKGPRGTQYF TGTGCCAGCAGTTTAGGCAAAGGACCCCGAGGGACCCAGTACTTC
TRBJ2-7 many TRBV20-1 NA CSASTSYTSYEQYF TGCAGTGCTTCGACGTCCTACACGTCCTACGAGCAGTACTTC
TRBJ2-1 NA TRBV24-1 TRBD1 CATSDYRQGKGNEQFF TGTGCCACCAGTGATTACCGACAGGGTAAAGGGAATGAGCAGTTCTTC
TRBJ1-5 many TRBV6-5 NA CASSYSGGGNQPQHF TGTGCCAGCAGTTACTCGGGGGGAGGCAATCAGCCCCAGCATTTT
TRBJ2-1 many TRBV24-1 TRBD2 CATSGGPSGSSYNEQFF TGTGCCACCAGTGGAGGACCTAGCGGCAGCTCCTACAATGAGCAGTTCTTC
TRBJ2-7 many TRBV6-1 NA CATSDRGDTYEQYF TGTGCCACCTCCGACCGGGGGGACACCTACGAGCAGTACTTC
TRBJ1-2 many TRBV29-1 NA CSVPSGGRGGYTF TGCAGCGTGCCCTCCGGGGGAAGGGGTGGCTACACCTTC
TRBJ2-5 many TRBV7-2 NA CASSFQNQVGTQYF TGTGCCAGCAGCTTCCAGAACCAGGTTGGGACCCAGTACTTC
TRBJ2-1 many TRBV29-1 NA CSVSGAGEQFF TGCAGCGTCAGTGGGGCCGGTGAGCAGTTCTTC
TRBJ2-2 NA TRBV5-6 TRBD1 CASSLTGVLVRTGELFF TGTGCCAGCAGCCTTACAGGGGTTTTGGTTCGTACCGGGGAGCTGTTTTTT
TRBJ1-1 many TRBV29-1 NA CSVFVNTEAFF TGCAGCGTTTTCGTGAACACTGAAGCTTTCTTT
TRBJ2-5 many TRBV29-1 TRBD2 CSVYGLAGEETQYF TGCAGCGTTTATGGACTAGCGGGGGAAGAGACCCAGTACTTC
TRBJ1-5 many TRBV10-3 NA CAISAQNQPQHF TGTGCCATCAGTGCGCAGAATCAGCCCCAGCATTTT
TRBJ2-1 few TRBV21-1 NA CASSSLSPGAGNEQFF TGTGCCAGCAGCAGCCTCTCCCCGGGAGCGGGCAATGAGCAGTTCTTC
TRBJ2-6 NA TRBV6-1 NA CASSIGSPGANVLTF TGTGCCAGCAGCATTGGGTCCCCTGGGGCCAACGTCCTGACTTTC
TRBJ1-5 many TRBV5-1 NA CASSLGTSRQPQHF TGCGCCAGCAGCCTGGGGACGTCCAGGCAGCCCCAGCATTTT
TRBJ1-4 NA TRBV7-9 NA CASSPEGGVNEKLFF TGTGCCAGCAGCCCGGAGGGTGGCGTTAATGAAAAACTGTTTTTT